The rows below give T cell receptor beta chains drawn from one sample of a study of cytomegalovirus exposure and HLA in healthy donors. Clones were read by immunoSEQ multiplex PCR, and TCRdb kept only the in-frame ones, dropping some. The sample includes under 200,000 clones, about 80% of them seen just once. The sample comprised PBMCs. The origin of the receptors is a middle-aged man in good health and CMV-seropositive. CDR3s include the opening cysteine and the closing phenylalanine or tryptophan. Each record gives: clone size, CDR3 length, J gene, D gene, V gene, CDR3 DNA, CDR3 protein. D genes are given only for firm matches. Only some rows state a clone size, as once, few, many or a class for expanded clones.

few,15,TRBJ2-1,-,TRBV6-1,TGTGCCAGCAGGCTCACTTCAGGGGCCGCAAATGAGCAGTTCTTC,CASRLTSGAANEQFF
-,15,TRBJ1-1,TRBD1,TRBV4-3,TGCGCCAGCAGCCGGAGGACAGGGGGGAACACTGAAGCTTTCTTT,CASSRRTGGNTEAFF
-,13,TRBJ1-5,-,TRBV15,TGTGCCACCAGTCTAGATGGGATCAGGGATCAGCATTTT,CATSLDGIRDQHF
-,13,TRBJ1-1,-,TRBV7-9,TGTGCCAGCAGCTTAGCCAACGGGGATGAAGCTTTCTTT,CASSLANGDEAFF
once,15,TRBJ2-7,TRBD1,TRBV7-9,TGTGCCAGCAGCCCGCGACAGGGGCCAGGGGGCGAGCAGTACTTC,CASSPRQGPGGEQYF
-,16,TRBJ2-3,-,TRBV5-4,TGTGCCAGCAGCTTGCGCGGCGGGGGCAACACAGATACGCAGTATTTT,CASSLRGGGNTDTQYF
-,16,TRBJ1-1,TRBD1,TRBV5-1,TGCGCCAGCAGCTTGGGGGACAGAGAAATGAACACTGAAGCTTTCTTT,CASSLGDREMNTEAFF
-,16,TRBJ1-3,-,TRBV28,TGTGCCAGCAGTAGTTACGACAGACACTCTGGAAACACCATATATTTT,CASSSYDRHSGNTIYF
-,14,TRBJ1-2,-,TRBV7-2,TGTGCCAGCAGCTTAGATCGCGGGGACTATGGCTACACCTTC,CASSLDRGDYGYTF
-,13,TRBJ1-1,-,TRBV27,TGTGCCAGCACTGGGGGGGGGCCGTTTGAAGCTTTCTTT,CASTGGGPFEAFF
-,13,TRBJ2-7,-,TRBV6-5,TGTGCCAGCACCTCGGCGACCGGGGGCGAGCAGTACTTC,CASTSATGGEQYF
-,19,TRBJ1-4,TRBD1,TRBV7-2,TGTGCCAGCAGCTTAGTACCCCGAGAGCTGACAGGGGTTCGGGAAAAACTGTTTTTT,CASSLVPRELTGVREKLFF
-,14,TRBJ1-4,-,TRBV28,TGTGCCAGCAGTCTACTTGCGGCTAATGAAAAACTGTTTTTT,CASSLLAANEKLFF
-,16,TRBJ2-1,TRBD2,TRBV29-1,TGCAGCGCAATGACTAGCGGGGGGGGTACCTACAATGAGCAGTTCTTC,CSAMTSGGGTYNEQFF
-,15,TRBJ1-5,TRBD1,TRBV28,TGTGCCAGCAGCCTAACGACAGGGATCAATCAGCCCCAGCATTTT,CASSLTTGINQPQHF
-,11,TRBJ2-7,-,TRBV5-6,TGTGCCAGCAGCTTGCGTAACGAGCAGTACTTC,CASSLRNEQYF
-,14,TRBJ2-5,TRBD1,TRBV15,TGTGCCACCAGCAGGGACAGGGGGCCGGAGACCCAGTACTTC,CATSRDRGPETQYF
-,18,TRBJ1-6,TRBD1,TRBV5-5,TGTGCCAGCAGCTTTTCGGGACAGGGGGCTCTAATGAATTCACCCCTCCACTTT,CASSFSGQGALMNSPLHF
-,14,TRBJ1-1,-,TRBV27,TGTGCCAGCAATGGAGCAGGGCGAAACACTGAAGCTTTCTTT,CASNGAGRNTEAFF
-,14,TRBJ1-5,TRBD1,TRBV28,TGTGCCAGCAGTTGGCGACAGGGCCACCAGCCCCAGCATTTT,CASSWRQGHQPQHF
-,14,TRBJ2-7,TRBD1,TRBV9,TGTGCCAGCAGCGTAGGGCAGGGGGCGGGGGAGCAGTACTTC,CASSVGQGAGEQYF
-,13,TRBJ2-6,-,TRBV6-1,TGTGCCAGCAGTGAACGTCAGGGGGGCGTCCTGACTTTC,CASSERQGGVLTF
-,15,TRBJ1-4,TRBD1,TRBV6-5,TGTGCCAGCAGTGTCCTGACAGGGGGACGGGAAAAACTGTTTTTT,CASSVLTGGREKLFF
-,14,TRBJ1-1,-,TRBV28,TGTGCCAGCAGTTCCCGTGGACTTAACACTGAAGCTTTCTTT,CASSSRGLNTEAFF
-,14,TRBJ1-1,-,TRBV19,TGTGCCAGTAGTAATGACAGATTGAACACTGAAGCTTTCTTT,CASSNDRLNTEAFF
few,14,TRBJ2-1,-,TRBV7-6,TGTGCCAGCAGCCCAGGAAAGGGGGACAATGAGCAGTTCTTC,CASSPGKGDNEQFF
-,17,TRBJ2-2,TRBD2,TRBV5-4,TGTGCCAGCAGCGGGGACTCTAGCGGGGGTATCACCGGGGAGCTGTTTTTT,CASSGDSSGGITGELFF
-,16,TRBJ2-2,-,TRBV9,TGTGCCAGCAGCGTGGGCGGGTCCTCCCACACCGGGGAGCTGTTTTTT,CASSVGGSSHTGELFF
-,13,TRBJ2-1,-,TRBV7-2,TGTGCCAGCACCACGTATCTGCGAAATGAGCAGTTCTTC,CASTTYLRNEQFF
-,18,TRBJ1-1,-,TRBV4-2,TGTGCCAGCAGCCAGGAGTTACCAGGGAGGTATGGAGACACTGAAGCTTTCTTT,CASSQELPGRYGDTEAFF
few,13,TRBJ2-5,TRBD1,TRBV28,TGTGCCAGCAGCGGGACAGGGCGAGAGACCCAGTACTTC,CASSGTGRETQYF
-,17,TRBJ1-1,-,TRBV14,TGTGCCAGCGGCCCAGGCTTGAAGACAGCCTTGAACACTGAAGCTTTCTTT,CASGPGLKTALNTEAFF
-,14,TRBJ2-3,TRBD2,TRBV5-1,TGCGCCAGCAGCCAAAGCGGGGTAACAGATACGCAGTATTTT,CASSQSGVTDTQYF
once,14,TRBJ1-1,TRBD1,TRBV28,TGTGCCAGCAGTTTACCGGGACAGCAGAGGGGAGCTTTCTTT,CASSLPGQQRGAFF
few,13,TRBJ1-2,-,TRBV11-3,TGTGCCAGCAGCTTTTCAGGGTACTATGGCTACACCTTC,CASSFSGYYGYTF
-,16,TRBJ2-2,-,TRBV5-1,TGCGCCAGCAGCTCGGAGGGGACTGCGAACACCGGGGAGCTGTTTTTT,CASSSEGTANTGELFF
-,13,TRBJ2-7,-,TRBV13,TGTGCCAGCAGCTTAGGGGCCAGTTACGAGCAGTACTTC,CASSLGASYEQYF
-,14,TRBJ2-5,TRBD2,TRBV5-1,TGCGCCAGCAGCTTTGGGCGGGGGGAAGAGACCCAGTACTTC,CASSFGRGEETQYF
-,15,TRBJ1-6,-,TRBV7-6,TGTGCCAGCAGCTTAGAAAGGGACACAAATTCACCCCTCCACTTT,CASSLERDTNSPLHF
-,15,TRBJ2-5,TRBD1,TRBV18,TGTGCCAGCTCCCCCGGGACAGGGAGAACAGAGACCCAGTACTTC,CASSPGTGRTETQYF
-,16,TRBJ2-3,-,TRBV14,TGTGCCAGCAGCCAAGTAAGGATGGGGCCCAAGGATACGCAGTATTTT,CASSQVRMGPKDTQYF
few,15,TRBJ1-1,TRBD1,TRBV4-3,TGCGCCAGCAGCCAGACAGGGTGGGCGGACACTGAAGCTTTCTTT,CASSQTGWADTEAFF
-,14,TRBJ1-2,-,TRBV7-2,TGTGCCAGCAGCTTAAGAGTGGTAGACTATGGCTACACCTTC,CASSLRVVDYGYTF
-,13,TRBJ2-5,TRBD1,TRBV5-6,TGTGCCAGCAGCGTCCCAGGGGGAACGACCCAGTACTTC,CASSVPGGTTQYF
-,11,TRBJ1-1,-,TRBV11-1,TGTGCCAGCAGCTTAATCGTCGTAACTTTCTTT,CASSLIVVTFF
-,14,TRBJ2-7,TRBD1,TRBV7-9,TGTGCCAGCAGCTTACCGGCACAGGGGTGGGAGCAGTACTTC,CASSLPAQGWEQYF
-,16,TRBJ2-3,TRBD2,TRBV9,TGTGCCAGCAGCGCCCCCCGCGGGGGGGCGTCAAATACGCAGTATTTT,CASSAPRGGASNTQYF
-,15,TRBJ1-6,TRBD1,TRBV28,TGTGCCAGCAGTTTGTTCAGGGGGGTGCGTTCACCCCTCCACTTT,CASSLFRGVRSPLHF
-,15,TRBJ1-4,TRBD1,TRBV9,TGTGCCAGCAGCGTAGAGGGGGCCTATAATGAAAAACTGTTTTTT,CASSVEGAYNEKLFF
-,12,TRBJ1-4,-,TRBV2,TGTGCCACCGATAAGGCGGGGGAAAAACTGTTTTTT,CATDKAGEKLFF
-,12,TRBJ1-2,-,TRBV7-3,TGTGCCAGCAGGGGCCAGGACTATGGCTACACCTTC,CASRGQDYGYTF
-,16,TRBJ1-1,-,TRBV11-2,TGTGCCAGCAGCTTAGTCGGGGGTTCGATGAACACTGAAGCTTTCTTT,CASSLVGGSMNTEAFF
-,15,TRBJ2-1,TRBD1,TRBV10-3,TGTGCCATCAGCTTTGGACAGGGGACCGGCGGGGAGCAGTTCTTC,CAISFGQGTGGEQFF
-,15,TRBJ2-1,TRBD2,TRBV2,TGTGCCAGCAGTGGTACAGCGGGGAGTTACAATGAGCAGTTCTTC,CASSGTAGSYNEQFF
-,17,TRBJ2-1,TRBD2,TRBV7-9,TGTGCCAGCAGCTTACTAGCGGGGGGACCCCGGGACAATGAGCAGTTCTTC,CASSLLAGGPRDNEQFF